The clone carrying this T cell receptor (beta chain) was picked up many times. Its antigen is undetermined. This sample is part of a study of CD8 T cells in ankylosing spondylitis. Study-level results: Within peripheral blood, clones linked to disease were CD8+ and relatively rare. Within ankylosing spondylitis blood, a TCR beta motif made up of under 10 highly homologous variants appeared to be characteristic. Reportedly, matched ankylosing spondylitis synovial fluid was significantly enriched for disease-linked clones.

The CDR3 consists of 18 residues. Germline loops: CDR1 MGHRA, CDR2 YSYEKL. Trimming removed 6 bases from V and 1 base from J; junction bases left unmatched: 12. Quantitative 5'-RACE with molecular barcodes was used to make the TCR beta libraries. TCRdb processed the 5' RACE reads anew with MiXCR; each CDR3 protein has one entry. The table includes 450,000 to 550,000 distinct CDR3 sequences, about 5.7% detected once. The material sequenced was blood, either unsorted or a sorted T cell fraction (not recorded which). The V and J genes are TRBV4-1 and TRBJ2-5, with 12 nucleotides matching TRBD2. The TCR comes from a male donor with ankylosing spondylitis. CDR3 sequence (DNA): TGCGCCAGCAGTTTCAGACTAGCGGGAGTGACGGCCCAAGAGACCCAGTACTTC. It translates to CASSFRLAGVTAQETQYF.